These T cell receptor beta chains were read from a single sample in a study of shared clonotypes between healthy human individuals. The method was immunoSEQ multiplex PCR; TCRdb's version includes in-frame clones alone and lacks a portion of them. The sample lists nearly 1,000,000 clones, about three quarters occurring once. Source material: memory CD4+ T cells sorted from blood. The receptors come from a man between 18 and 29 years old in good health. Both conserved end residues are part of each CDR3. A D gene is named only where the DNA matches it firmly. Expanded clones get a size class; other rows say once, few or many, or leave the size out.

>TRBV7-8|TRBJ1-3|NA|NA
TGTGCCAGCAGCTTAGAACAGGGCTTTGGAAACACCATATATTTT
CASSLEQGFGNTIYF
>TRBV7-9|TRBJ2-7|TRBD1|NA
TGTGCCAGCAGCTTATCCGGGACAGGCTACGAGCAGTACTTC
CASSLSGTGYEQYF
>TRBV6-1|TRBJ1-1|NA|NA
TGTGCCAGCAGTGAGGACCCGGGTGTCACTGAAGCTTTCTTT
CASSEDPGVTEAFF
>TRBV6-5|TRBJ1-5|NA|NA
TGTGCCAGCACTGGGACCAGCAATCAGCCCCAGCATTTT
CASTGTSNQPQHF
>TRBV18|TRBJ2-1|TRBD1|NA
TGTGCCAGCTCACCGGGACAGGCCAGCTCCTACAATGAGCAGTTCTTC
CASSPGQASSYNEQFF
>TRBV5-1|TRBJ2-5|TRBD1|once
TGCGCCAGCAGCTTCTGGACAGGGGCTTCGTCGGAGACCCAGTACTTC
CASSFWTGASSETQYF
>TRBV28|TRBJ1-2|NA|few
TGTGCCAGCAGTCTCGGGACCTATGGCTACACCTTC
CASSLGTYGYTF
>TRBV5-1|TRBJ2-4|NA|NA
TGCGCCAGCAGTAGCAGGGCCGACGACGCCAAAAACATTCAGTACTTC
CASSSRADDAKNIQYF
>TRBV27|TRBJ1-1|NA|few
TGTGCCAGCAGTTTATCGGGCGGGAACACTGAAGCTTTCTTT
CASSLSGGNTEAFF
>TRBV19|TRBJ2-3|TRBD1|NA
TGTGCCAGTTCAGACAGGGGTAGGGCAGATACGCAGTATTTT
CASSDRGRADTQYF
>TRBV18|TRBJ1-3|NA|NA
TGTGCCAGCTCACCAATCGGCGGAAACACCATATATTTT
CASSPIGGNTIYF
>TRBV25-1|TRBJ2-3|TRBD2|NA
TGTGCCAGCAGTGATTTTCAGCGGGGGGGCACAGATACGCAGTATTTT
CASSDFQRGGTDTQYF
>TRBV6-1|TRBJ1-2|NA|NA
TGTGCCAGCAGTGAATTCGGAACCACCTATGGCTACACCTTC
CASSEFGTTYGYTF
>TRBV5-4|TRBJ1-1|NA|NA
TGTGCCAGCAGCTTAGCCCCGGGGCAGGGCGGATTTGAAGCTTTCTTT
CASSLAPGQGGFEAFF
>TRBV5-1|TRBJ2-3|TRBD2|once
TGCGCCAGCAGCTTGGTAGCGGGGGGGCCTAGCACAGATACGCAGTATTTT
CASSLVAGGPSTDTQYF
>TRBV14|TRBJ1-2|TRBD1|NA
TGTGCCAGCTTTGCTACCGGGACAGGGGATTATGGCTACACCTTC
CASFATGTGDYGYTF
>TRBV6-1|TRBJ1-6|TRBD1|NA
TGTGCCAGCAGTGAACAGGACAGGGCTGTATCACCCCTCCACTTT
CASSEQDRAVSPLHF
>TRBV30|TRBJ2-7|TRBD1|NA
TGTGCCTGGAGTGTCTATCCGGGACAGGGCTACGAGCAGTACTTC
CAWSVYPGQGYEQYF